The present TCR beta chain was sequenced within a study of STAT5B mutations in CD4+ large granular lymphocyte leukemia. This CDR3 has 15 amino acids. V gave up 5 bases and J gave up 5 bases; unmatched junction bases: 6. Germline V CDR1 and CDR2: MGHRA, YSYEKL. Method: immunoSEQ multiplex PCR; TCRdb's copy keeps in-frame clones and lacks some. The sample shows under 35,000 clones, around 84% of them seen only once. V gene TRBV4-1 combines with J gene TRBJ2-5; 12 bases match TRBD2. Input material: CD4+ T cells from blood buffy coats. This TCR derives from a human donor in good health. The CDR3 loop reads CASSKGTSGSETQYF. CDR3 DNA: TGCGCCAGCAGCAAAGGGACTAGCGGGTCGGAGACCCAGTACTTC.